The 30 T cell receptor beta chains listed next were all sequenced from one sample in a study of T cells in Graves' hyperthyroidism and ophthalmopathy. Template material for amplifying TCR beta CDR3 regions consisted of RNA transcripts. Carried out on the TCR CDR3, a first-round RT-PCR used the HTBI primer set. TCRdb passed the multiplex PCR reads through MiXCR, listing each CDR3 protein once. The sample lists some 490,000 distinct CDR3 sequences, around a fifth occurring once. Input material: blood. The receptors were sampled from a woman aged 65 to 85 with Graves' ophthalmopathy.

The chain couples TRBV7-9 to TRBJ1-1, with D unresolved. V was trimmed by 2 bases and J by 6 bases, leaving 7 bases between them. The CDR3 contains 12 residues. Germline values: CDR1 SEHNR, CDR2 FQNEAQ (reference sequence). The DNA of the CDR3 is TGTGCCAGCAGCTTATATAGGGCTGAAGCTTTCTTT. Its translation is CASSLYRAEAFF.

The table lists this clonotype with a few counts. V and J are TRBV5-1 and TRBJ1-2, with D maybe TRBD1 (5 bases). The CDR3 sequence is 15 residues long. From germline, CDR1 is SGHRS and CDR2 YFSETQ. Trimming left V 3 bases short and J 0 bases short, with 12 bases between. The CDR3: CASSSSGTTNYGYTF. DNA of the CDR3: TGCGCCAGCAGCTCATCCGGGACGACTAACTATGGCTACACCTTC.

This clonotype has just a few counts. V is TRBV7-8 and J is TRBJ1-2, with D unclear. Germline V gene data show CDR1 as SGHVS and CDR2 as FQNEAQ. With 5 bases removed from V and 5 bases from J, the gap between germline ends came to 9 bases. CDR3 size: 12 residues. CDR3 bases: TGTGCCAGCAGCATGGGCCTTTATGGCTACACCTTC. This translates into CASSMGLYGYTF.

The chain carries TRBV10-3 and TRBJ2-1; D not certain. V was pared by 6 bases and J by 3 bases, with 9 bases between. Germline V gene data show CDR1 as ENHRY and CDR2 as SYGVKD. The CDR3 is made up of 13 amino acids. The CDR3 spells CAIRLTDYNEQFF. The CDR3 DNA sequence: TGTGCCATCAGATTAACCGACTACAATGAGCAGTTCTTC.

The gene calls are TRBV5-1 and TRBJ2-3; D gene ambiguous. V was pared by 0 bases and J by 10 bases, with 18 bases between. Germline CDR1 is SGHRS and CDR2 is YFSETQ. The CDR3 is 15 amino acids. CDR3 region: CASSLARSNAGAQYF. CDR3 in DNA: TGCGCCAGCAGCTTGGCCAGAAGCAACGCTGGAGCGCAGTATTTT. The complete variable domain, with remaining parts taken from reference TRBV5-1 and TRBJ2-3, reads KAGVTQTPRYLIKTRGQQVTLSCSPISGHRSVSWYQQTPGQGLQFLFEYFSETQRNKGNFPGRFSGRQFSNSRSEMNVSTLELGDSALYLCASSLARSNAGAQYFGPGTRLTVL.

This clonotype was seen a few times. V gene TRBV7-2 combines with J gene TRBJ2-7; no firm D call. Per the germline V gene, CDR1 is SGHTA and CDR2 is FQGNSA. This CDR3 is built from 16 residues. Trimming cost V 8 bases and J 1 base, with 21 bases left between them. The CDR3 reads CASVASVASQSYEQYF. The CDR3, as DNA: TGTGCCAGCGTGGCCTCGGTCGCTTCTCAATCCTACGAGCAGTACTTC.

The chain employs TRBV19 and TRBJ1-1, with 8 bases fitting TRBD1. The CDR3 loop spans 15 amino acids. In germline, CDR1 is LNHDA, CDR2 SQIVND (reference sequence). V was clipped by 7 bases and J by 1 base; unmatched bases: 8. The CDR3 reads CASTLEGQANTEAFF. The DNA of the CDR3 is TGTGCCAGTACCCTCGAGGGACAGGCGAACACTGAAGCTTTCTTT.

In its sample, this clonotype was seen once. The J gene is TRBJ2-2, the V gene TRBV20-1; unclear D gene. CDR3 length: 13 amino acids. Germline CDR1 and CDR2: DFQATT and SNEGSKA (reference sequence). Between the trimmed V and J ends, which lost 5 bases and 5 bases, there was a span of 12 bases. The CDR3, as DNA: TGCAGTGCTTTCCTGATAAGAACCGGGGAGCTGTTTTTT. Its translation is CSAFLIRTGELFF.

This clonotype was seen only a few times. The CDR3 region is CASRSSGSWGRNEQFF. The DNA for the CDR3 is TGTGCCAGCAGGTCTAGCGGGAGTTGGGGGAGGAATGAGCAGTTCTTC. V gene TRBV27 combines with J gene TRBJ2-1, with TRBD2 identical over 10 bases. The CDR3 spans 16 residues. Germline CDR1 reads MNHEY; CDR2 reads SMNVEV (reference sequence). Germline trimming cut 6 bases from V and 7 bases from J; bases unmatched to any gene: 12.

In its sample, this clonotype was seen a few times. The chain combines TRBV25-1 with TRBJ2-7; 7 nucleotides agree with TRBD1. The CDR3 loop spans 13 amino acids. Trimming cost V 8 bases and J 5 bases; bases outside gene matches: 9. Germline V lookup: CDR1 MGHDK, CDR2 SYGVNS. The CDR3 reads CASPETGIHEQYF. The CDR3 DNA is TGTGCCAGCCCCGAGACAGGGATCCACGAGCAGTACTTC.

This chain connects TRBV30 to TRBJ2-1; D gene unclear. The CDR3 has 12 residues. The germline V gene has CDR1 GTSNPN and CDR2 SVGIG (reference sequence). Trimming took off 2 bases at V and 4 bases at J, with 6 bases between the two ends. The CDR3 region is CAWSTNYNEQFF. The CDR3, as DNA: TGTGCCTGGAGTACGAATTACAATGAGCAGTTCTTC.

The chain uses TRBV5-1 and TRBJ1-2, with 8 nucleotides matching TRBD1. Trimming took 5 bases from V and 5 from J; bases not matched to a gene: 11. The CDR3 is made up of 15 amino acids. Germline CDR1 SGHRS, CDR2 YFSETQ. CDR3 residues: CASSATGTGEYGYTF. The CDR3 coding sequence is TGCGCCAGCAGTGCCACCGGGACAGGAGAATATGGCTACACCTTC.

The gene calls are TRBV9 and TRBJ2-3; the D is unclear. Germline V gene data show CDR1 as SGDLS and CDR2 as YYNGEE. The CDR3 contains 13 residues. The V end was cut by 0 bases, the J end by 5 bases, with 7 bases between. CDR3 sequence: CASSVDRLDTQYF. CDR3 nucleotide sequence: TGTGCCAGCAGCGTAGATAGGTTAGATACGCAGTATTTT.

In its sample, this clonotype was seen many times. The chain is built from TRBV28 and TRBJ2-5; D not certain. The germline V gene encodes CDR1 MDHEN and CDR2 SYDVKM. The ends were cut back, 2 bases at V and 5 bases at J, with 18 bases in the middle. The length of the CDR3 is 16 residues. The CDR3: CASSLHPRVGMETQYF. The CDR3 DNA is TGTGCCAGCAGTTTACACCCCCGGGTGGGAATGGAGACCCAGTACTTC.

This clonotype turned up a few times. The chain combines TRBV20-1 with TRBJ2-5, with D uncertain. Germline CDR1 DFQATT, CDR2 SNEGSKA (reference sequence). V shed 6 bases and J shed 5 bases, with 10 bases lying between them. The CDR3 runs 11 residues. CDR3 sequence: CSARHSETQYF. DNA for the CDR3: TGCAGTGCGCGCCACTCTGAGACCCAGTACTTC.

The sample holds a few counts of this clonotype. CDR3 DNA sequence: TGTGCCAGCAGCTCCCCTAGGGGTTCAGAGACCCAGTACTTC. Translation gives CASSSPRGSETQYF. The chain is built from TRBV7-9 and TRBJ2-5, with D perhaps matching TRBD1 (5 bases). Germline assignment: CDR1 SEHNR and CDR2 FQNEAQ (reference sequence). The CDR3 totals 14 residues. Trimming shortened V by 4 bases and J by 4 bases, and 13 bases separated the two germline ends.

This clonotype was detected only a few times. V usage is TRBV7-9 and J usage is TRBJ1-2; weak D call: TRBD1 (6 bases). The length of the CDR3 is 15 residues. Germline V gene sequence: CDR1 SEHNR, CDR2 FQNEAQ (reference sequence). The V end lost 3 bases, the J end lost 0 bases, and 11 bases lay between the germline ends. The chain's CDR3 is CASSLGGGPNYGYTF. The CDR3 nucleotides are TGTGCCAGCAGCTTGGGCGGGGGCCCTAACTATGGCTACACCTTC.

This clonotype was picked up a small number of times. A junction end diverges from the germline sequence, so it may reflect a read error. The chain combines TRBV19 with TRBJ2-2; 7 bases agree with TRBD1. This CDR3 has 13 residues. Germline CDR1 and CDR2: LNHDA and SQIVND (reference sequence). The CDR3 nucleotides read TGTGCCAGTAGGATAGACAGGGCCGGGGAGCTGTTTTTT. Encoded protein: CASRIDRAGELFF.

This chain connects TRBV28 to TRBJ1-3; 7 bases are shared with TRBD1. Germline V gives CDR1 MDHEN, CDR2 SYDVKM. After removal of 8 bases from V and 4 bases from J, the junction contained 5 bases not matched to a gene. This CDR3 region has 13 residues. The CDR3 sequence: CASWGQLGNTIYF. The CDR3 DNA is TGTGCCAGCTGGGGACAGTTAGGAAACACCATATATTTT.

The chain employs TRBV5-5 and TRBJ2-1; a weak D match, TRBD2 (5 bases). The CDR3 covers 15 residues. CDR1 and CDR2 (germline): SGHKS, YYEKEE (reference sequence). Trimming cost V 3 bases and J 5 bases, with 15 bases left between them. CDR3 DNA: TGTGCCAGCAGCTCCGAGGGAACCAAGCACAATGAGCAGTTCTTC. Translating it yields CASSSEGTKHNEQFF.

A remark on this clonotype: Germline and junction disagree at one end, which may indicate a read error. This sequence joins TRBV11-1 and TRBJ2-3, with D unclear. From germline, CDR1 is SGHAT and CDR2 FQDESV (reference sequence). The CDR3 length is 15 residues. CDR3 region: CASSQARAATDTQYF. CDR3 sequence (DNA): TGCGCCAGCAGCCAAGCTAGGGCAGCCACAGATACGCAGTATTTT.

In the case of this clonotype: This clone may be a read error of a much larger clone one base away. The chain has TRBV6-2 or TRBV6-3 and TRBJ1-2; 7 bases align to TRBD1. The V segment lost 2 bases and the J segment 3 bases; nucleotides outside the gene matches: 6. This CDR3 has 15 amino acids. Germline V gene data show CDR1 as MNHEY and CDR2 as SVGEGT. CDR3 amino acids: CASSYGTDLDYGYTF. CDR3 DNA sequence: TGTGCCAGCAGTTACGGGACAGATCTTGACTATGGCTACACCTTC.

The chain employs TRBV10-3 and TRBJ2-2; 9 bases are shared with TRBD2. The CDR3 contains 17 residues. The V gene end was trimmed by 3 bases and the J gene end by 8 bases; junction bases not matched to a gene: 13. Germline CDR1 is ENHRY and CDR2 is SYGVKD. The CDR3 bases are TGTGCCATCAGTGACCCTTTCGGTAGCGGGAGTATGGGGGAGCTGTTTTTT. Encoded protein: CAISDPFGSGSMGELFF.

With regard to this clonotype: With a much larger clone just one base away, this may be a read error. This rearrangement joins TRBV12-3 or TRBV12-4 to TRBJ2-5; 8 positions match TRBD2. The CDR3 has 14 residues. Germline trimming cut 6 bases from V and 2 bases from J; bases unmatched to any gene: 5. CDR3 bases: TGTGCCAGCAGATCGGGACTAGTGCAAGAGACCCAGTACTTC. Protein sequence: CASRSGLVQETQYF.

This clonotype has a count of ten or more. This rearrangement joins TRBV6-1 to TRBJ2-3, with unresolved D. Looked up from germline, CDR1 is MNHNS and CDR2 is SASEGT. This CDR3 has 13 amino acids. The V end was cut by 6 bases, the J end by 0 bases, with 7 bases between. The CDR3 sequence is CASRGLSTDTQYF. In DNA form, the CDR3 reads TGTGCCAGCAGGGGTCTTAGCACAGATACGCAGTATTTT.

This clonotype was counted only a few times. The chain carries TRBV11-2 and TRBJ2-5; D ambiguous. Germline V gene lookup returns CDR1 SGHAT and CDR2 FQNNGV. V was trimmed by 3 bases and J by 4 bases, leaving 12 bases between them. The CDR3 consists of 14 residues. CDR3 nucleotide sequence: TGTGCCAGCAGCTTCAACAGCTTAGGAGAGACCCAGTACTTC. Its translation is CASSFNSLGETQYF.

This clonotype was seen a few times. V gene TRBV7-8 combines with J gene TRBJ1-1, with unresolved D. The ends were cut back, 1 base at V and 8 bases at J, with 8 bases in the middle. The germline V gene has CDR1 SGHVS and CDR2 FQNEAQ. The CDR3 loop spans 12 amino acids. CDR3 region: CASSLVEREAFF. The CDR3 DNA is TGTGCCAGCAGCTTAGTGGAACGCGAAGCTTTCTTT.

The chain has TRBV27 and TRBJ2-3; D remains ambiguous. Germline loops: CDR1 MNHEY, CDR2 SMNVEV (reference sequence). The V gene lost 5 bases and the J gene lost 3 bases, with 18 bases spanning the gap. The CDR3 extends over 16 amino acids. The CDR3 bases are TGTGCCAGCAGTACCAGGACGTCTCTGGATACAGATACGCAGTATTTT. Its protein is CASSTRTSLDTDTQYF.

This clonotype was seen at least ten times. The V and J genes are TRBV28 and TRBJ2-7; D may be TRBD2 (5 bases). Trimming removed 6 bases at V and 1 base at J, with 16 bases between. Germline values: CDR1 MDHEN, CDR2 SYDVKM. The length of the CDR3 is 15 residues. CDR3 sequence: CASSKLGVGSYEQYF. CDR3 in DNA: TGTGCCAGCAGCAAACTCGGGGTGGGTTCCTACGAGCAGTACTTC.

The chain recombines TRBV12-3 or TRBV12-4 with TRBJ2-7, with TRBD2 as a possible D gene (5 bases). V lost 2 bases, J lost 3 bases, and 11 bases lay in between. The CDR3 is 14 amino acids. The CDR3 protein is CASSLLVSGYEQYF. CDR3 DNA sequence: TGTGCCAGCAGTTTACTTGTCAGCGGCTACGAGCAGTACTTC.